This T cell receptor beta chain comes out of a study of OX40 agonist ivuxolimab in advanced cancers. Study-level information: Every 2 weeks, ivuxolimab was infused into the patients intravenously at between 0.01 and 10 mg/kg. Subjects had a mean age of 60 years, with a range of roughly 23 to 79; just over 80% were male. Findings and caveats of the study: At 0.1 to 3.0 mg/kg and by week 6, CD4+ and CD8+ T cells in the blood had expanded clonally. Relatively little clonal expansion, among the lowest observed, appeared in partial responders at 0.1-3.0 mg/kg.

The protocol was immunoSEQ multiplex PCR, while the TCRdb copy is restricted to in-frame clones and leaves out a portion. This table has 15,000 to 20,000 clones, around four fifths appearing once. Regarding this clone: Antigen unknown.

The CDR3 contains 14 residues. With 2 bases removed from V and 0 bases from J, the gap between germline ends came to 8 bases. CDR1 is KGHSH, CDR2 LQKENI, per germline. This TCR was sampled from an adult with an advanced solid tumor such as melanoma, head and neck, liver or kidney cancer. The sample here was CD4+ or CD8+ T cells sorted from blood, taken in a trial of the OX40 agonist ivuxolimab. The V and J genes are TRBV18 and TRBJ2-7; D unresolved. The CDR3 sequence is CASSPGRSSYEQYF. The CDR3, as DNA: TGTGCCAGCTCACCAGGGCGGTCCTCCTACGAGCAGTACTTC.